This T cell receptor (beta chain) was sequenced during a study of T cell responses to AZD1222 COVID-19 vaccine. Study details: Samples with a second dose at about 4 or about 12 weeks were pooled together. Regarding the study as a whole: There were vaccine-associated CD4 TCRs across spike, dominant at 160-218 and 743-854.

This CDR3 has 15 amino acids. J lost 5 bases, V lost 3 bases, and 5 bases had no gene match. Germline-derived CDR1 and CDR2 are SGHNT and YYREEE (reference sequence). The method was immunoSEQ multiplex PCR; TCRdb's version includes in-frame clones alone and lacks a portion of them. The sample includes 100,000 or so clones, approximately 96% of them seen just once. Worth noting for this clone: Its antigen is not known.

The sample in question was peripheral blood, obtained on day 0 of AZD1222 vaccination. The clonotype originates from an adult in good health. The chain is built from TRBV5-4 and TRBJ1-4; 9 nucleotides match TRBD1. CDR3 in DNA: TGTGCCAGCAGCTCGCAGACAGGGGGAAATGAAAAACTGTTTTTT. Amino acid sequence: CASSSQTGGNEKLFF.